The 28 T cell receptor beta chains below all came from one sample that was sequenced in a study of blood T cell repertoires in COVID-19. Libraries were prepared by immunoSEQ multiplex PCR; TCRdb keeps only in-frame clonotypes and omits some of them. In the table there are about 150,000 clones, 83% of which are singletons. Sequencing was performed on peripheral blood. These receptors all come from a woman aged 55-75 years with COVID-19, enrolled during active disease.

This clone was seen once. The V gene is TRBV5-1, the J gene TRBJ1-2; 9 nucleotides align to TRBD1. Germline trimming cut 5 bases from V and 2 bases from J; bases unmatched to any gene: 4. The germline V gene has CDR1 SGHRS and CDR2 YFSETQ. CDR3 length: 14 amino acids. This CDR3 reads CASRPGTGNYGYTF. The CDR3 bases are TGCGCCAGCAGACCCGGGACAGGGAACTATGGCTACACCTTC.

The chain has TRBV7-9 and TRBJ1-5; D gene ambiguous. Germline V gene lookup returns CDR1 SEHNR and CDR2 FQNEAQ (reference sequence). V gave up 5 bases and J gave up 4 bases, with 15 bases separating them. The CDR3 runs to 15 residues. CDR3 loop: CASSPGSATNQPQHF. The CDR3 DNA follows: TGTGCCAGCAGCCCGGGGTCAGCCACTAATCAGCCCCAGCATTTT.

The genes are TRBV27 and TRBJ1-2; perhaps TRBD1 as D (5 bases). Germline CDR1 MNHEY, CDR2 SMNVEV (reference sequence). The CDR3 totals 15 residues. Trimming cost V 2 bases and J 1 base, with 11 bases left between them. The CDR3 region is CASSLRSGLNYGYTF. As DNA, the CDR3 is TGTGCCAGCAGTTTAAGGTCAGGGCTTAACTATGGCTACACCTTC.

V and J are TRBV19 and TRBJ1-1; TRBD1 might be the D (5 bases). The CDR3 contains 13 residues. Germline CDR1 and CDR2: LNHDA and SQIVND (reference sequence). The V end lost 3 bases, the J end lost 7 bases, and 12 bases lay between the germline ends. This chain's CDR3 is CASSMNRGSEAFF. The CDR3, as DNA: TGTGCCAGTAGTATGAATAGGGGAAGTGAAGCTTTCTTT.

The V gene is TRBV9, the J gene TRBJ1-2, with unresolved D. The V end lost 4 bases, the J end lost 8 bases, and 12 bases lay between the germline ends. The germline V gene has CDR1 SGDLS and CDR2 YYNGEE. The CDR3 runs 12 residues. The DNA of the CDR3 is TGTGCCAGCAGCCAGAGTTCGAGGGGCTACACCTTC. The encoded protein is CASSQSSRGYTF.

CDR3 sequence reads: CASSPLLGPRGNQPQHF. The CDR3 nucleotides read TGTGCCAGCAGCCCTCTTTTGGGGCCCCGTGGGAATCAGCCCCAGCATTTT. The chain uses TRBV6-2 or TRBV6-3 and TRBJ1-5, with D perhaps matching TRBD1 (5 bases). The V end was cut by 6 bases, the J end by 4 bases, with 22 bases between. Germline V CDR1 and CDR2: MNHEY, SVGEGT. This CDR3 has 17 amino acids.

The CDR3 spells CASSPGKRQGAIEKLFF. CDR3 DNA: TGTGCCAGCAGCCCGGGAAAGAGACAGGGGGCAATTGAAAAACTGTTTTTT. The chain uses TRBV9 and TRBJ1-4, with 10 bases matching TRBD1. The CDR3 has 17 residues. Per the germline V gene, CDR1 is SGDLS and CDR2 is YYNGEE. J was trimmed by 7 bases and V by 4 bases; bases with no gene match: 13.

The chain couples TRBV5-1 to TRBJ2-3; 7 bases align to TRBD1. The CDR3 sequence is 14 residues long. V lost 4 bases to trimming and J lost 2 bases; unmatched junction nucleotides: 4. Germline values: CDR1 SGHRS, CDR2 YFSETQ. CDR3 in amino acids: CASSRDSFTDTQYF. The CDR3 DNA is TGCGCCAGCAGCAGGGACAGTTTCACAGATACGCAGTATTTT.

V usage is TRBV7-6 and J usage is TRBJ2-7, with a possible D match to TRBD1 (5 bases). CDR1 is SGHVS and CDR2 is FNYEAQ in the germline V gene. V dropped 1 base and J dropped 0 bases, with 13 bases sitting between them. The CDR3 loop spans 16 amino acids. The CDR3 sequence: CASSLGSDRISYEQYF. The CDR3 DNA is TGTGCCAGCAGCTTAGGGAGTGACAGAATCTCCTACGAGCAGTACTTC.

The J gene is TRBJ2-7, the V gene TRBV7-9; D is possibly TRBD1 (6 bases). From germline, CDR1 is SEHNR and CDR2 FQNEAQ (reference sequence). The CDR3 has 13 residues. The V end was cut by 5 bases, the J end by 2 bases, with 10 bases between. CDR3 bases: TGTGCCAGCAGCCCAGAGGGGGCCTACGAGCAGTACTTC. Amino acid sequence: CASSPEGAYEQYF.

This chain connects TRBV27 to TRBJ2-7, with 10 bases aligning to TRBD1. The germline V gene encodes CDR1 MNHEY and CDR2 SMNVEV (reference sequence). The CDR3 contains 15 residues. J was trimmed by 2 bases and V by 7 bases; bases with no gene match: 8. In DNA, the CDR3 is TGTGCCAGCATGGTTGGGACAGGGGCCACCTACGAGCAGTACGTC. It specifies CASMVGTGATYEQYV.

The V gene is TRBV20-1, the J gene TRBJ1-5; D is uncertain. Per germline, CDR1 DFQATT and CDR2 SNEGSKA (reference sequence). The CDR3 covers 13 residues. V was pared by 3 bases and J by 3 bases, with 9 bases between. The CDR3: CSASKDYNQPQHF. CDR3 sequence (DNA): TGCAGTGCTAGTAAGGACTACAATCAGCCCCAGCATTTT.

This clone showed up just a few times. V gene TRBV18 combines with J gene TRBJ1-5; TRBD1 matches at 8 bases. The CDR3 is made up of 14 amino acids. Germline CDR1 is KGHSH and CDR2 is LQKENI. V was pared by 3 bases and J by 11 bases, with 9 bases of the junction left unmatched. In nucleotides, the CDR3 is TGTGCCAGCTCACCCGGGACAGGATTTTCGACCCAGCATTTT. This sequence encodes CASSPGTGFSTQHF.

The chain uses TRBV19 and TRBJ1-2, with no clear D. The CDR3 sequence is 14 residues long. The germline V and J ends were trimmed by 3 bases and 6 bases, with 14 bases remaining between them. Looked up from germline, CDR1 is LNHDA and CDR2 is SQIVND (reference sequence). CDR3 DNA sequence: TGTGCCAGTAGTATCGGCAGGCTTGCGAATGGCTACACCTTC. Residues: CASSIGRLANGYTF.

This clone was counted once. The chain joins TRBV10-3 to TRBJ1-5; 8 bases are shared with TRBD1. The CDR3 loop spans 15 amino acids. Germline CDR1 reads ENHRY; CDR2 reads SYGVKD. The V and J ends lost 3 bases and 4 bases, in that order; junction bases with no gene match: 5. The CDR3 region is CAISDHDRGNQPQHF. The DNA for the CDR3 is TGTGCCATCAGTGACCACGACAGGGGTAATCAGCCCCAGCATTTT.

The chain joins TRBV9 to TRBJ2-1; TRBD2 matches at 7 bases. The CDR3 spans 16 residues. Germline lookup yields CDR1 SGDLS and CDR2 YYNGEE. V lost 0 bases, J lost 5 bases, and 8 bases stayed unmatched. CDR3 loop: CASSVALGTTDNEQFF. The DNA of the CDR3 is TGTGCCAGCAGCGTAGCTCTCGGGACTACTGACAATGAGCAGTTCTTC.

The V and J genes are TRBV6-5 and TRBJ1-4, with 8 bases matching TRBD1. Germline values: CDR1 MNHEY, CDR2 SVGAGI. The CDR3 is 15 amino acids. The J segment lost 8 bases and the V segment lost 0 bases, leaving 5 bases of the junction unmatched. The CDR3 here is CASSYSAGGDEKLFF. CDR3 sequence (DNA): TGTGCCAGCAGTTACTCGGCAGGGGGCGACGAAAAACTGTTTTTT.

This clone was seen a single time. This chain uses TRBV29-1 with TRBJ2-1; D possibly corresponds to TRBD1 (6 bases). Germline V gene data show CDR1 as SQVTM and CDR2 as ANQGSEA. The CDR3 contains 13 residues. The V and J ends lost 4 bases and 8 bases respectively, with 15 bases between them. The CDR3 coding sequence is TGCAGCGTTGGGCCGCAGGGGTGGGATGAGCAGTTCTTC. It specifies CSVGPQGWDEQFF.

The rearrangement uses TRBV6-5 and TRBJ1-2; D perhaps matches TRBD1 (6 bases). The V end lost 6 bases, the J end lost 3 bases, and 11 bases lay between the germline ends. This CDR3 is 13 amino acids long. The germline CDR1 and CDR2 sequences are MNHEY and SVGAGI. The CDR3 reads CASSQGGDYGYTF. The CDR3 coding sequence is TGTGCCAGCAGCCAAGGGGGGGACTATGGCTACACCTTC.

The chain uses TRBV19 and TRBJ2-3, with a tentative D call TRBD2 (6 bases). This CDR3 is 17 amino acids long. Trimming shortened V by 3 bases and J by 1 base, and 17 bases separated the two germline ends. The germline gives CDR1 LNHDA, CDR2 SQIVND (reference sequence). CDR3 nucleotides: TGTGCCAGTAGTATCGGGTATGGGAGGCAAGGCACAGATACGCAGTATTTT. Protein: CASSIGYGRQGTDTQYF. Using reference TRBV19 and TRBJ2-3 for the parts outside the CDR3, the full variable domain is DGGITQSPKYLFRKEGQNVTLSCEQNLNHDAMYWYRQDPGQGLRLIYYSQIVNDFQKGDIAEGYSVSREKKESFPLTVTSAQKNPTAFYLCASSIGYGRQGTDTQYFGPGTRLTVL.

The genes are TRBV7-4 and TRBJ2-7; a possible D gene is TRBD2 (6 bases). Germline V gene lookup returns CDR1 SGHVT and CDR2 SQSDAQ. Trimming pared 1 base from V and 10 bases from J, leaving 17 bases between. This CDR3 has 14 residues. The CDR3 reads CASSLGRAGGGQYV. In DNA, the CDR3 is TGTGCCAGCAGCTTAGGTCGAGCGGGCGGCGGACAGTACGTC.

The rearrangement links TRBV5-6 to TRBJ1-5, with D possibly being TRBD1 (6 bases). V was clipped by 1 base and J by 4 bases, with 12 bases between them. The CDR3 contains 15 residues. Per the germline V gene, CDR1 is SGHDT and CDR2 is YYEEEE. CDR3: CASSLSPGVNQPQHF. The CDR3 coding sequence is TGTGCCAGCAGCTTGTCTCCAGGGGTAAATCAGCCCCAGCATTTT.

This sequence joins TRBV5-8 and TRBJ2-1; D is perhaps TRBD2 (6 bases). The CDR3 is 15 residues long. V dropped 7 bases and J dropped 0 bases, with 14 bases sitting between them. Germline values: CDR1 SGHTS, CDR2 YDEGEE. The DNA for the CDR3 is TGTGCCAGCCCCCCGGAGGGGTTCTCCTACAATGAGCAGTTCTTC. Its translation is CASPPEGFSYNEQFF.

This clone was seen a single time. This CDR3 is CASSPLSYEQYV. In DNA, the CDR3 is TGTGCCAGCAGCCCCCTGTCCTACGAGCAGTACGTC. The J gene is TRBJ2-7, the V gene TRBV7-9; D is unresolved. This CDR3 region has 12 residues. V was pared by 5 bases and J by 1 base, with 6 bases between. Germline V gene data show CDR1 as SEHNR and CDR2 as FQNEAQ (reference sequence).

The V and J genes are TRBV12-3 or TRBV12-4 and TRBJ1-2; a possible D gene is TRBD1 (5 bases). The CDR3 runs 13 residues. Trimming took off 5 bases at V and 2 bases at J, with 9 bases between the two ends. This CDR3 is CASSRQRNYGYTF. CDR3 DNA: TGTGCCAGCAGTCGACAGAGGAACTATGGCTACACCTTC.

The chain uses TRBV5-1 and TRBJ2-1, with D possibly being TRBD1 (5 bases). CDR1 and CDR2 (germline): SGHRS, YFSETQ. The CDR3 consists of 14 residues. V was pared by 7 bases and J by 0 bases, with 11 bases between. CDR3 protein: CASFQGFSYNEQFF. CDR3 coding DNA: TGCGCCAGCTTCCAGGGCTTCTCCTACAATGAGCAGTTCTTC.

The V gene is TRBV25-1, the J gene TRBJ1-2, with D maybe TRBD1 (5 bases). The CDR3 sequence is 14 residues long. With 7 bases removed from V and 4 bases from J, the gap between germline ends came to 16 bases. CDR1 and CDR2 (germline): MGHDK, SYGVNS. The DNA of the CDR3 is TGTGCCAGCATTAAGACCCAGGGTGGCTATGGCTACACCTTC. It yields the protein CASIKTQGGYGYTF.

This rearrangement joins TRBV24-1 to TRBJ1-2, with D uncertain. Germline V lookup: CDR1 KGHDR, CDR2 SFDVKD. V gave up 3 bases and J gave up 8 bases, with 9 bases separating them. This CDR3 has 12 residues. The CDR3 loop reads CATSDTSRGYTF. In nucleotides, the CDR3 is TGTGCCACCAGTGATACTTCTCGCGGCTACACCTTC.